This T cell receptor (beta chain) was captured in a study of blood T cell repertoires in COVID-19 (TCRdb year 2020). Regarding the complete study: Samples from collaborators originated in the United States, Italy and Spain and spanned both the acute and convalescent phases of COVID-19. The prospective study material was composed of cDNA or gDNA derived from T cells, B-cell-depleted T cells, or PBMCs. HLA class I and class II types, where available, came from metadata supplied by the sample provider rather than from assay-based typing. Samples came from the ongoing ImmuneRACE study (first 160 participants) plus 1,254 subjects from 6 global collaborators. A freely available public database, intended as a resource for researchers studying the immune response to SARS-CoV-2, is where the repertoires were released. Sample metadata almost always included a de-identified subject ID, COVID-19 status, age in years and sex. The dataset comprised deeply sampled blood TCRbeta repertoires from subjects exposed to, actively infected with, or recovered from COVID-19.

As regards this clone: Its target antigen remains unknown. There are no base qualities to consult, and no much larger clone falls within one base.

The immunoSEQ Assay, a bias-controlled multiplex PCR, was used to amplify TCRbeta CDR3 regions from genomic DNA. The study's processing was this. Nucleated cell counts per sample were estimated from amplification of reference gene primers within the assay. To quantify the absolute abundance of each unique TCRbeta CDR3 rearrangement, sequence reads were collapsed and filtered. Productive Simpson clonality was computed per sample as the square root of Simpson's diversity index over productive rearrangements. In TCRdb, the immuneACCESS table is reduced to in-frame sequences with V and J assigned. These tables do not hold every clone; where another copy was compared, an unresolved V gene accounts for under half, and the others remain unexplained. V, J and clone size are those of that table, while D and trimming were read from the DNA. The sample profile shows about 210,000 clones; around 86% of them were found once. The ten largest clones capture roughly 3.8% of the sample.

Per the germline V gene (reference sequence), SEHNR is the CDR1 and FQNEAQ is the CDR2. The CDR3 numbers 14 residues from cysteine through phenylalanine. This entry keeps only the CDR3 DNA: 42 bases, framed from base 1. The V and J ends are trimmed by 1 base and 5 bases, leaving 9 bases between them. Participants in the prospective study were enrolled through a virtual design, were aged 18 to 89 years, and lived in approximately 25 United States geographic areas. In the prospective study, cohorts were assigned on the basis of participant-reported clinical history obtained from a screening survey and a study questionnaire. In the prospective study, whole blood, serum and a nasopharyngeal or oropharyngeal swab were collected from each participant by mobile phlebotomists. Additional blood draws and questionnaires over an approximately two-month period could optionally be provided by prospective study participants. Before DNA extraction, prospective study blood samples were shipped either frozen or at room temperature.

Study-wide conclusions, independent of this receptor: Clinical and demographic metadata were provided uncurated, with the amount varying by source and participant.

Recombination joined TRBV7-9 with TRBJ2-1; the D segment cannot be called with confidence. This TCR derives from a woman between 40 and 55 years old with acute COVID-19. Sequencing input: PBMCs or T cells enriched from blood (not recorded which). The CDR3 has the sequence CASSLVRQNNEQFF. The DNA is as follows: TGTGCCAGCAGCTTAGTTCGTCAGAACAATGAGCAGTTCTTC.